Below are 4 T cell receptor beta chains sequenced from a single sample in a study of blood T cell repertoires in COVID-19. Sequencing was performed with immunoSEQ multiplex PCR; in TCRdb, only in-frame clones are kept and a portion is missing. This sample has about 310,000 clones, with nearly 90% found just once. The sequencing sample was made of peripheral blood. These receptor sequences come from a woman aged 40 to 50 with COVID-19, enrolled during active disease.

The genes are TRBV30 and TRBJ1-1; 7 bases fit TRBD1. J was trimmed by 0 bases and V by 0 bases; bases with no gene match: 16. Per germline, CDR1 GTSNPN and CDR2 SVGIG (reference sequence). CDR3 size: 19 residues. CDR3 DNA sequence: TGTGCCTGGAGTGTACCCCGGGACAGATTGCTACTATTGAACACTGAAGCTTTCTTT. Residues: CAWSVPRDRLLLLNTEAFF.

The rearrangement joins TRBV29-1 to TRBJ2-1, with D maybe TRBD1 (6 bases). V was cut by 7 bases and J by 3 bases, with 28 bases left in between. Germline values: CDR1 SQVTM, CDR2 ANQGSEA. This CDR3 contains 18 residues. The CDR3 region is CSAQTGHRPPNSYNEQFF. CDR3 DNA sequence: TGCAGCGCCCAAACGGGACACCGACCCCCAAACAGCTACAATGAGCAGTTCTTC.

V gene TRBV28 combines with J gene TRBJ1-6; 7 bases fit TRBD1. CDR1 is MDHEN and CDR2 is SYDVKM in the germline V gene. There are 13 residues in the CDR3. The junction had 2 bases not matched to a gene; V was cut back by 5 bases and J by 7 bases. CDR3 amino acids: CASSRDRNSPLHF. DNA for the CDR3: TGTGCCAGCAGTAGGGACAGAAATTCACCCCTCCACTTT.

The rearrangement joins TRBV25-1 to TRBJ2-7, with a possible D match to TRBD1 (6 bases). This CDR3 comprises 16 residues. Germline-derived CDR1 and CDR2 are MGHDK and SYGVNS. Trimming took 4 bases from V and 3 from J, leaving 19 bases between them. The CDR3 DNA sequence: TGTGCCAGCAGTGGATCAGGGGCTGAGGATAACTACGAGCAGTACTTC. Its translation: CASSGSGAEDNYEQYF.